This T cell receptor (beta chain) was recovered during a study of cytomegalovirus exposure and HLA in healthy donors. Whole-study context: The platform used for the 120 or so validation repertoires matched that of the 500 to 850 first-cohort repertoires, a later analysis reported.

As for this clone: Its antigen is still unknown.

General study findings and limits: There were approximately 150 TCR beta chains listed as cytomegalovirus-associated.

TCRdb keeps only in-frame clones here, not all; method: immunoSEQ multiplex PCR. The table includes 100,000 to 150,000 clones, approximately 89% detected once. The CDR3 sequence is 15 residues long. From germline, CDR1 is SGHNT and CDR2 YYREEE (reference sequence). J was trimmed by 1 base and V by 5 bases; bases with no gene match: 7. This receptor was taken from a man between 18 and 35 years old in good health and CMV-seronegative. V gene TRBV5-4 combines with J gene TRBJ2-3, with 7 bases fitting TRBD1. The sequenced sample consisted of PBMCs. CDR3 in amino acids: CASSSGTAGTDTQYF. The CDR3, as DNA: TGTGCCAGCAGTTCCGGGACAGCGGGCACAGATACGCAGTATTTT.